Presented here are 2 T cell receptor beta chains from one specimen sequenced in a study of OX40 agonist ivuxolimab in advanced cancers. This table comes from immunoSEQ multiplex PCR, and its TCRdb copy is limited to in-frame clones, with some not included. The data contain about 73,000 clones, more than 80% of them singletons. Specimen: CD4+ or CD8+ T cells sorted from blood, collected in a trial of the OX40 agonist ivuxolimab. The receptors stem from an adult with an advanced solid tumor such as melanoma, head and neck, liver or kidney cancer.

The chain has TRBV27 and TRBJ2-1; D not resolved. From germline, CDR1 is MNHEY and CDR2 SMNVEV (reference sequence). Trimming took off 7 bases at V and 4 bases at J, with 11 bases between the two ends. The CDR3 is 13 residues long. The CDR3 nucleotides are TGTGCCAGCACTTCTCCGGTTTACAATGAGCAGTTCTTC. Its protein is CASTSPVYNEQFF.

The chain is built from TRBV5-1 and TRBJ1-1; D is possibly TRBD1 (5 bases). The ends were cut back, 2 bases at V and 5 bases at J, with 13 bases in the middle. The CDR3 loop spans 14 amino acids. The germline CDR1 and CDR2 sequences are SGHRS and YFSETQ. The CDR3 region is CASSLGAGWTEAFF. CDR3 in DNA: TGCGCCAGCAGCTTAGGGGCTGGATGGACTGAAGCTTTCTTT.